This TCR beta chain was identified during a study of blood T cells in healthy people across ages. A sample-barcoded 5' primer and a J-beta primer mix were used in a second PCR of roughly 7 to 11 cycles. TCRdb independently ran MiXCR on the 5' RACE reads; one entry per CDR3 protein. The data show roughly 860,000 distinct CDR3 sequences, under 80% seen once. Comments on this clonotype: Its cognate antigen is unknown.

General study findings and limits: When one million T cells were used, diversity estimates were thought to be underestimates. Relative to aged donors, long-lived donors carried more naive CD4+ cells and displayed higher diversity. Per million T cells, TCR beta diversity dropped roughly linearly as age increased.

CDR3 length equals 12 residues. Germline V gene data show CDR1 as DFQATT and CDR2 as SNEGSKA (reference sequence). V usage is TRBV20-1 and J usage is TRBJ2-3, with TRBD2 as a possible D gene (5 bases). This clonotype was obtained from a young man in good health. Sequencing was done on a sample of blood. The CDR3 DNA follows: TGCACCCCACGGGAAAATACAGATACGCAGTATTTT. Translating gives CTPRENTDTQYF.